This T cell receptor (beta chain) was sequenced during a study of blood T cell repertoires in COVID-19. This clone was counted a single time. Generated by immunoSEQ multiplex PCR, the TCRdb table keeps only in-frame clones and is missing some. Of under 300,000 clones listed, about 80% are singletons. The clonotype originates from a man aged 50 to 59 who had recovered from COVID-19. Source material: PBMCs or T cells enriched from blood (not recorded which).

The DNA for the CDR3 is TGTGCCAGCAGTCATCCCGGGTGGTCCAAGGAAAAACTGTTTTTT. Residues: CASSHPGWSKEKLFF. The chain carries TRBV28 and TRBJ1-4; no firm D call. Per germline, CDR1 MDHEN and CDR2 SYDVKM. Trimming took 5 bases from V and 8 from J, leaving 18 bases between them. The length of the CDR3 is 15 residues.